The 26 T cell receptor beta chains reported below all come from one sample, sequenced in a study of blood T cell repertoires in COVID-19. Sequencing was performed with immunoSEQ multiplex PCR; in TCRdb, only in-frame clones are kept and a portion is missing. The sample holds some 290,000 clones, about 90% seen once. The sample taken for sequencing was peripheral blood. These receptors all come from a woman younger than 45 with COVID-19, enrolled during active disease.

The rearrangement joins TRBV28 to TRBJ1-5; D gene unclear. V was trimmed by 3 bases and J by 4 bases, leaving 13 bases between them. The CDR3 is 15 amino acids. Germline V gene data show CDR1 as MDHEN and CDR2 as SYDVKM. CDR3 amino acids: CASSFWRPGNQPQHF. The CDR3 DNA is TGTGCCAGCAGTTTTTGGCGCCCCGGGAATCAGCCCCAGCATTTT.

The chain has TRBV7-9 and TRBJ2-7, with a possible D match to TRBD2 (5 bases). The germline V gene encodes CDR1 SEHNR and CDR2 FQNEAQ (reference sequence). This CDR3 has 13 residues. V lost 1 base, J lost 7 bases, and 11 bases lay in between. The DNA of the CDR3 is TGTGCCAGCAGCTTAGTACCGTCGGGGGAGCAGTACTTC. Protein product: CASSLVPSGEQYF.

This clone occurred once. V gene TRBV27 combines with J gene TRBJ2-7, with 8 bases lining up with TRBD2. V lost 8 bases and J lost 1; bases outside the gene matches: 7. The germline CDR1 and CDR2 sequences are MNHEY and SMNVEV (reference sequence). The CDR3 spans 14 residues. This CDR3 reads CASWRLASSYEQYF. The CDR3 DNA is TGTGCCAGCTGGAGACTAGCGTCTTCCTACGAGCAGTACTTC.

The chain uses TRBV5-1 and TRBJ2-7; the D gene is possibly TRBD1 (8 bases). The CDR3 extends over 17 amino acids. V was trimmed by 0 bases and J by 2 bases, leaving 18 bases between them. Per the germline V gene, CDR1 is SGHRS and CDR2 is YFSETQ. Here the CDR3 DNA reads TGCGCCAGCAGCTTGGAATGGGGGGGACAGGACCCCTACGAGCAGTACTTC. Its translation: CASSLEWGGQDPYEQYF. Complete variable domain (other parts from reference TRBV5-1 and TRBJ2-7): KAGVTQTPRYLIKTRGQQVTLSCSPISGHRSVSWYQQTPGQGLQFLFEYFSETQRNKGNFPGRFSGRQFSNSRSEMNVSTLELGDSALYLCASSLEWGGQDPYEQYFGPGTRLTVT.

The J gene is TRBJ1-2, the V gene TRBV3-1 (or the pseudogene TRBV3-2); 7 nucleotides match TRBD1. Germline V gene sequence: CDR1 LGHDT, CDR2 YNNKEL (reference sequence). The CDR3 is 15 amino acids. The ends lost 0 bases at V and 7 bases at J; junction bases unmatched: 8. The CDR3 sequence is CASSQDPGTAPGYTF. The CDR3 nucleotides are TGTGCCAGCAGCCAAGATCCAGGGACAGCCCCTGGCTACACCTTC.

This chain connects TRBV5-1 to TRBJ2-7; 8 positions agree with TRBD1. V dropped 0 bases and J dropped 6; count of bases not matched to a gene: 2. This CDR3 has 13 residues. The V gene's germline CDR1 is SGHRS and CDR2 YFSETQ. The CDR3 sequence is CASSLVTGGEQYF. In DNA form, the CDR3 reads TGCGCCAGCAGCTTGGTTACAGGGGGCGAGCAGTACTTC.

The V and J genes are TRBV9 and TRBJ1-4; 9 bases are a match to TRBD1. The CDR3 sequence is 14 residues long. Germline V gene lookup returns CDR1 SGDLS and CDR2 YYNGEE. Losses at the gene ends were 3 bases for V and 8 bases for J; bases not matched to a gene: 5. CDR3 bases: TGTGCCAGCAGCGCCGGGACAGGGAACGAAAAACTGTTTTTT. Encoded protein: CASSAGTGNEKLFF.

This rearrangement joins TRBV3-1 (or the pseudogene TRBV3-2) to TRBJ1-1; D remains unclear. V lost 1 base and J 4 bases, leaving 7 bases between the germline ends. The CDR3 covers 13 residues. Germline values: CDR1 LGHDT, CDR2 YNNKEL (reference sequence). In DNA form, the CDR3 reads TGTGCCAGCAGCCAAGGGGCGCCCACTGAAGCTTTCTTT. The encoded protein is CASSQGAPTEAFF.

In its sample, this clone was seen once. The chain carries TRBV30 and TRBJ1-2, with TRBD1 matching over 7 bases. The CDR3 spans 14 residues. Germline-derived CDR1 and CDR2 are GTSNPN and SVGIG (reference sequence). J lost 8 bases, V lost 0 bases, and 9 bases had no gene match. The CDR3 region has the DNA TGTGCCTGGAGTGTACCAGGGGGGCCGGGGGGCTACACCTTC. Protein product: CAWSVPGGPGGYTF.

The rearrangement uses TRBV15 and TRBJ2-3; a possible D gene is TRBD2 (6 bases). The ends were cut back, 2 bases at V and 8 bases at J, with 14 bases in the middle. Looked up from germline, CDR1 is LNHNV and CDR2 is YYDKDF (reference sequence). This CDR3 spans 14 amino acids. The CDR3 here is CATSRPGLSVTQYF. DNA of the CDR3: TGTGCCACCAGCAGACCGGGACTTAGCGTTACGCAGTATTTT.

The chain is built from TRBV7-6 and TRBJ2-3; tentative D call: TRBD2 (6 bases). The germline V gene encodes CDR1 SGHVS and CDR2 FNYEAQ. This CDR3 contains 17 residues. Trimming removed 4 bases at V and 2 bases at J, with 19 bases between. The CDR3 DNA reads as TGTGCCAGCAGCTCCCCTTTTGTTACGGGAGCCACAGATACGCAGTATTTT. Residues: CASSSPFVTGATDTQYF. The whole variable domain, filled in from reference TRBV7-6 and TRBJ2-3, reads GAGVSQSPRYKVTKRGQDVALRCDPISGHVSLYWYRQALGQGPEFLTYFNYEAQQDKSGLPNDRFSAERPEGSISTLTIQRTEQRDSAMYRCASSSPFVTGATDTQYFGPGTRLTVL.

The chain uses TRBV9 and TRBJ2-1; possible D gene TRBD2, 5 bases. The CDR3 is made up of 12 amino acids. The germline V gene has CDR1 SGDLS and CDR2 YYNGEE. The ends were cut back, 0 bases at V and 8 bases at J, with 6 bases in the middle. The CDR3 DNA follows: TGTGCCAGCAGCGTAGGGGGAGATGAGCAGTTCTTC. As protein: CASSVGGDEQFF.

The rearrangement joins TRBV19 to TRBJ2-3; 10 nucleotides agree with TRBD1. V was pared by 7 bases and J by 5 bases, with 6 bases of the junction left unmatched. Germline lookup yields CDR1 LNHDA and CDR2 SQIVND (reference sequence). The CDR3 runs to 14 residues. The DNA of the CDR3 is TGTGCCAGTAACGACAGGGGGCGTAGAGATACGCAGTATTTT. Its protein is CASNDRGRRDTQYF.

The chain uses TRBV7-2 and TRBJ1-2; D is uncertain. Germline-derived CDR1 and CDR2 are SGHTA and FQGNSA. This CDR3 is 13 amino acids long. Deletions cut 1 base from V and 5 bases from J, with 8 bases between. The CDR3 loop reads CASSLVTDYGYTF. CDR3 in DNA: TGTGCCAGCAGCTTAGTAACAGATTATGGCTACACCTTC.

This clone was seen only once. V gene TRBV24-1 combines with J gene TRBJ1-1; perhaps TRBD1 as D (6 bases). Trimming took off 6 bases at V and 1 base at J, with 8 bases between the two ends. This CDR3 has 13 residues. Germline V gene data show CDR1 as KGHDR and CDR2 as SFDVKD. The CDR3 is CATSQGQNTEAFF. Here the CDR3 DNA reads TGTGCCACCAGTCAGGGGCAGAACACTGAAGCTTTCTTT.

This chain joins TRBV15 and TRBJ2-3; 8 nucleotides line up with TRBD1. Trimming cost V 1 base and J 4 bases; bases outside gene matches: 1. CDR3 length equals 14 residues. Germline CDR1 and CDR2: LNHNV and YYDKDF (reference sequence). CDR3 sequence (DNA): TGTGCCACCAGCAGAGGGGGACAGGCAGATACGCAGTATTTT. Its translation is CATSRGGQADTQYF.

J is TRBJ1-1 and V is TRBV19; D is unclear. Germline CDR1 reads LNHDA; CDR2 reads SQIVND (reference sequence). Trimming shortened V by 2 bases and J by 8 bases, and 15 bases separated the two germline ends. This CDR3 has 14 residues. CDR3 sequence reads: CASSIMGVLKEAFF. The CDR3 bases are TGTGCCAGTAGTATAATGGGAGTCCTAAAAGAAGCTTTCTTT.

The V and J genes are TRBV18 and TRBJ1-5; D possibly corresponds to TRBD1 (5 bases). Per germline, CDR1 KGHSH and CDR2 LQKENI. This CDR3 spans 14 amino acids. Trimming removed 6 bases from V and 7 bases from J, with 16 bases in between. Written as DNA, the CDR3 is TGTGCCAGCTCGGACGGGAGAGGGGCGCAGCCCCAGCATTTT. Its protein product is CASSDGRGAQPQHF.

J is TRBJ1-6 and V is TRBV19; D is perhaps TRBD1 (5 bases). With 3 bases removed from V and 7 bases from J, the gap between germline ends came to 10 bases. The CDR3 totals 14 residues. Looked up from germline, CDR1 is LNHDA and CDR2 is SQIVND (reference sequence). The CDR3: CASSIKAGNSPLHF. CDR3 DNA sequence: TGTGCCAGTAGTATCAAGGCAGGGAATTCACCCCTCCACTTT.

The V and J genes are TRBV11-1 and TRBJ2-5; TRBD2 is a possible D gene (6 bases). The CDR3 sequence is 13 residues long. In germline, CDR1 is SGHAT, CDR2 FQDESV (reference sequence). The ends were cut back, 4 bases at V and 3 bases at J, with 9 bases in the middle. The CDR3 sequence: CASSYSGKETQYF. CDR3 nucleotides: TGTGCCAGCAGCTATAGCGGAAAAGAGACCCAGTACTTC.

The CDR3 is CASSEGPLGYEQYF. Here the CDR3 DNA reads TGTGCCAGCAGTGAGGGGCCCCTCGGCTACGAGCAGTACTTC. The chain recombines TRBV6-4 with TRBJ2-7; D perhaps matches TRBD1 (5 bases). The CDR3 spans 14 residues. Germline CDR1 and CDR2: MRHNA and SNTAGT. With 3 bases removed from V and 3 bases from J, the gap between germline ends came to 12 bases.

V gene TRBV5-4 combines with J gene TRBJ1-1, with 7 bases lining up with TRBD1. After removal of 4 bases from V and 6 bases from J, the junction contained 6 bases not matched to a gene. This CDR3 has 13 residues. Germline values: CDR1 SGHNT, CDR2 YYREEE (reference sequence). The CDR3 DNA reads TGTGCCAGCAGCATCGGACAGGAGCCTGAAGCTTTCTTT. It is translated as CASSIGQEPEAFF.

The chain's CDR3 is CASSSWTSGDNEQFF. CDR3 in DNA: TGTGCCAGCAGTTCTTGGACTAGCGGGGACAATGAGCAGTTCTTC. The V and J genes are TRBV6-5 and TRBJ2-1, with 12 bases aligning to TRBD2. The CDR3 has 15 residues. Germline V gene data show CDR1 as MNHEY and CDR2 as SVGAGI. V was pared by 4 bases and J by 5 bases, with 3 bases of the junction left unmatched.

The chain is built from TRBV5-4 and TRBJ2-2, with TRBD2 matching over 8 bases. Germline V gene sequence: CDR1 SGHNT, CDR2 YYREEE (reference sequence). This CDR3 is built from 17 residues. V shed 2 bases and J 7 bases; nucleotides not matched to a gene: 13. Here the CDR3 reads CASSLEGLGGRGGELFF. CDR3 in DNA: TGTGCCAGCAGCTTAGAGGGACTAGGCGGACGGGGCGGGGAGCTGTTTTTT. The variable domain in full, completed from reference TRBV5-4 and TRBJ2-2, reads ETGVTQSPTHLIKTRGQQVTLRCSSQSGHNTVSWYQQALGQGPQFIFQYYREEENGRGNFPPRFSGLQFPNYSSELNVNALELDDSALYLCASSLEGLGGRGGELFFGEGSRLTVL.

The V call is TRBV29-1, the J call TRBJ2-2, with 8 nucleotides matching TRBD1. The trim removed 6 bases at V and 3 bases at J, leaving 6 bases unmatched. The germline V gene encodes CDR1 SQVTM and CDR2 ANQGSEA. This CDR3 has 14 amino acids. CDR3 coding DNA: TGCAGCGTCTCCCAGGGGGCGGACACCGGGGAGCTGTTTTTT. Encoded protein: CSVSQGADTGELFF.

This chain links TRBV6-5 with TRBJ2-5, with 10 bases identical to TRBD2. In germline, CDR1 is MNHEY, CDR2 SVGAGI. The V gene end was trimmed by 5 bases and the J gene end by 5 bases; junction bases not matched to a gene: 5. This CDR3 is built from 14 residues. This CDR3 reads CASSTGLASETQYF. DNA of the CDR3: TGTGCCAGCAGTACGGGACTAGCGAGCGAGACCCAGTACTTC.